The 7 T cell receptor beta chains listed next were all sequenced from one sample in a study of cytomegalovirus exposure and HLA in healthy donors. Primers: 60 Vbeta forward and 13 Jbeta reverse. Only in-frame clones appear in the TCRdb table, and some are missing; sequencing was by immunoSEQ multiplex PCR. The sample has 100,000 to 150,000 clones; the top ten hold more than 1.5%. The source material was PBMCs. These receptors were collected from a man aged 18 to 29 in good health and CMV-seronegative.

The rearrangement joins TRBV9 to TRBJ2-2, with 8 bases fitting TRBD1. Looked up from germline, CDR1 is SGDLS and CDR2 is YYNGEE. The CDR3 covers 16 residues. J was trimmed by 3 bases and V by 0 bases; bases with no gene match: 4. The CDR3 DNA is TGTGCCAGCAGCGTAGTTTCAGGGGGCGACACCGGGGAGCTGTTTTTT. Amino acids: CASSVVSGGDTGELFF.

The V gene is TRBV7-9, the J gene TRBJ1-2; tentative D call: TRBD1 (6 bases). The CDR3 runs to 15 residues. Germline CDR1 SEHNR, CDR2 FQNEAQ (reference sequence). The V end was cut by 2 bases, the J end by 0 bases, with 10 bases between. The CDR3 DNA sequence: TGTGCCAGCAGCTTAAACCCAGGGGCTAACTATGGCTACACCTTC. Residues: CASSLNPGANYGYTF.

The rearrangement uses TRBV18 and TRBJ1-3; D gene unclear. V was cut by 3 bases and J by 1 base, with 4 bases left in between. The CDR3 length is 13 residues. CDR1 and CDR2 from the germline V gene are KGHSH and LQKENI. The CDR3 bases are TGTGCCAGCTCACCCGGGTCTGGAAACACCATATATTTT. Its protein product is CASSPGSGNTIYF.

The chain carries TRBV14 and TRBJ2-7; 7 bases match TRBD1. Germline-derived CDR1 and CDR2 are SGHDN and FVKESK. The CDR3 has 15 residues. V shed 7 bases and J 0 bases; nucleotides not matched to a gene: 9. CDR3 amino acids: CASTKGDRPSYEQYF. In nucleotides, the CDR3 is TGTGCCAGCACCAAAGGGGACAGACCCTCCTACGAGCAGTACTTC.

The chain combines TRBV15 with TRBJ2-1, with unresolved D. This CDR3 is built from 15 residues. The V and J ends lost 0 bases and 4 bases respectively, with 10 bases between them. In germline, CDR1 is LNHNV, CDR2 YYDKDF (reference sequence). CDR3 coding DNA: TGTGCCACCAGCAGAGAATCGAGCGCTTACAATGAGCAGTTCTTC. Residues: CATSRESSAYNEQFF.

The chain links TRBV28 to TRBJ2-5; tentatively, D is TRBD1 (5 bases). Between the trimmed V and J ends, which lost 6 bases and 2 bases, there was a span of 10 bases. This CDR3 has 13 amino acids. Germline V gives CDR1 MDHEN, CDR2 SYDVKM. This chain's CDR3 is CASSPGQQETQYF. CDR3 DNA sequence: TGTGCCAGCAGCCCCGGACAACAAGAGACCCAGTACTTC. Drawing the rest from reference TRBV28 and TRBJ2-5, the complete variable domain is DVKVTQSSRYLVKRTGEKVFLECVQDMDHENMFWYRQDPGLGLRLIYFSYDVKMKEKGDIPEGYSVSREKKERFSLILESASTNQTSMYLCASSPGQQETQYFGPGTRLLVL.

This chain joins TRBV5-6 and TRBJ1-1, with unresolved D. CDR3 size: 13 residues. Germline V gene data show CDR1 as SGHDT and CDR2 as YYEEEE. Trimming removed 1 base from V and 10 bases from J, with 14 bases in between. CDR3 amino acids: CASSLRNDGRAFF. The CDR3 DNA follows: TGTGCCAGCAGCTTGCGGAATGACGGGAGAGCTTTCTTT.